These 27 T cell receptor beta chains originate from one sample sequenced in a study of regulatory T cells in long-lasting Graves disease. Stated time point: persistent/refractory GD, antithyroid drugs over 5 years with positive TRAb. From RNA extracted from PBMCs, the TCR library was made. Through Arm-PCR of CDR3 regions and iRepertoire HTBI primers, TCR beta libraries were built. MiXCR, run by TCRdb on the multiplex PCR reads, gives a single entry per CDR3 protein. The repertoire holds 400,000 to 500,000 distinct CDR3 sequences, with roughly 21% as singletons. The specimen comprised peripheral blood mononuclear cells (PBMCs), sampled when the disease was refractory, from a patient treated with antithyroid drugs. The receptor source for this set is a female donor with Graves disease.

Ten or more counts support this clonotype. V usage is TRBV28 and J usage is TRBJ2-5; D call uncertain. CDR1 and CDR2 (germline): MDHEN, SYDVKM. Trimming stripped 6 bases from V and 5 bases from J, with 16 bases between. The CDR3 spans 14 residues. Here the CDR3 reads CASSTPGEGETQYF. The CDR3 DNA sequence: TGTGCCAGCAGCACGCCCGGAGAAGGGGAGACCCAGTACTTC.

This clonotype was found many times. The chain employs TRBV3-1 and TRBJ2-5; 9 positions match TRBD2. The CDR3 is made up of 14 amino acids. V lost 6 bases to trimming and J lost 4 bases; unmatched junction nucleotides: 6. The germline gives CDR1 LGHDT, CDR2 YNNKEL (reference sequence). The CDR3 sequence is CASSSRAGGETQYF. DNA for the CDR3: TGTGCCAGCAGTTCTAGAGCGGGAGGAGAGACCCAGTACTTC.

Only a few counts were recorded for this clonotype. The rearrangement uses TRBV6-1 and TRBJ1-6; D may be TRBD1 (5 bases). V gave up 2 bases and J gave up 7 bases, with 12 bases separating them. The CDR3 has 15 residues. Looked up from germline, CDR1 is MNHNS and CDR2 is SASEGT. CDR3: CASSEIGGGNSPLHF. The CDR3 region has the DNA TGTGCCAGCAGTGAAATCGGGGGTGGGAATTCACCCCTCCACTTT.

The chain employs TRBV5-1 and TRBJ2-7; D remains unclear. V lost 0 bases, J lost 1 base, and 11 bases lay in between. In germline, CDR1 is SGHRS, CDR2 YFSETQ. This CDR3 is built from 15 residues. The CDR3: CASSLGSIGSYEQYF. Here the CDR3 DNA reads TGCGCCAGCAGCTTGGGTTCTATAGGATCCTACGAGCAGTACTTC.

The rearrangement links TRBV12-3 or TRBV12-4 to TRBJ1-2; the D gene is possibly TRBD1 (5 bases). Deletions cut 6 bases from V and 6 bases from J, with 14 bases between. CDR3 length: 13 residues. The CDR3 protein is CASRDRDRNGYTF. The DNA of the CDR3 is TGTGCCAGCAGAGATCGGGACCGCAATGGCTACACCTTC.

This chain connects TRBV27 to TRBJ2-1, with D perhaps matching TRBD1 (6 bases). CDR1 and CDR2 (germline): MNHEY, SMNVEV (reference sequence). The CDR3 consists of 16 residues. Trimming took off 5 bases at V and 4 bases at J, with 18 bases between the two ends. The CDR3 loop is CASSPRGVAGYNEQFF. In DNA, the CDR3 is TGTGCCAGCAGTCCCAGGGGAGTCGCAGGGTACAATGAGCAGTTCTTC.

The gene calls are TRBV7-8 and TRBJ1-5, with a tentative D call TRBD1 (6 bases). Germline V gene lookup returns CDR1 SGHVS and CDR2 FQNEAQ. Trimming removed 6 bases from V and 9 bases from J, with 18 bases in between. This CDR3 is built from 14 residues. The CDR3 DNA follows: TGTGCCAGCAGGGACCCAGGGGATGCCGCGCCCCAGCATTTT. It specifies CASRDPGDAAPQHF.

The chain is built from TRBV12-3 or TRBV12-4 and TRBJ2-1; 10 nucleotides align to TRBD2. CDR3 length: 14 amino acids. The V and J ends lost 6 bases and 1 base, in that order; junction bases with no gene match: 0. The CDR3 DNA sequence: TGTGCCAGCAGACTAGCGGGATCCTACAATGAGCAGTTCTTC. As protein: CASRLAGSYNEQFF.

The chain links TRBV5-1 to TRBJ1-2, with D maybe TRBD1 (6 bases). Germline-derived CDR1 and CDR2 are SGHRS and YFSETQ. The CDR3 has 14 amino acids. The V end was cut by 0 bases, the J end by 3 bases, with 9 bases between. The CDR3 DNA reads as TGCGCCAGCAGCTTGGGGTCAGGGGACTATGGCTACACCTTC. As protein: CASSLGSGDYGYTF.

This clonotype has more than one count but fewer than ten. The chain uses TRBV28 and TRBJ1-5, with no clear D. CDR1 and CDR2 (germline): MDHEN, SYDVKM. The CDR3 spans 11 residues. Trimming took 7 bases from V and 7 from J, leaving 8 bases between them. DNA for the CDR3: TGTGCCAGCACCGCGGGCCAGCCCCAGCATTTT. This encodes CASTAGQPQHF.

In its sample, this clonotype was seen many times. This chain connects TRBV6-1 to TRBJ2-5, with D perhaps TRBD1 (5 bases). The CDR3 loop spans 14 amino acids. V lost 4 bases and J lost 0, with 9 bases in between. Germline-derived CDR1 and CDR2 are MNHNS and SASEGT. CDR3 nucleotide sequence: TGTGCCAGCAGTGGAGAGACAGACCAAGAGACCCAGTACTTC. Translation gives CASSGETDQETQYF.

On this clonotype: Compared with germline, one end of the junction differs, possibly owing to a read error. The rearrangement joins TRBV20-1 to TRBJ1-3; tentative D call: TRBD1 (6 bases). The CDR3 sequence is 13 residues long. Germline loops: CDR1 DFQATT, CDR2 SNEGSKA (reference sequence). CDR3 in DNA: TGCAGTGCCGGGACATTCTCTGGAAACACCGTATATTTT. Protein product: CSAGTFSGNTVYF.

Note on this clonotype: An end of the junction differs from the germline gene, which may be a read error. This chain uses TRBV28 with TRBJ1-5; D remains unclear. CDR1 and CDR2 from the germline V gene are MDHEN and SYDVKM. There are 13 residues in the CDR3. The DNA for the CDR3 is TGTGCCAGCAGCCTGGATAGCAATCGGCCCCAGCATTTT. Amino acid sequence: CASSLDSNRPQHF.

This rearrangement joins TRBV6-2 or TRBV6-3 to TRBJ2-7; maybe TRBD2 (5 bases). The CDR3 runs to 14 residues. V lost 8 bases and J 1 base, leaving 15 bases between the germline ends. Germline assignment: CDR1 MNHEY and CDR2 SVGEGT. CDR3 amino acids: CASEGAMVSYEQYF. In nucleotides, the CDR3 is TGTGCCAGCGAGGGAGCAATGGTGTCCTACGAGCAGTACTTC.

This chain uses TRBV27 with TRBJ2-3; D call uncertain. This CDR3 comprises 13 residues. The germline gives CDR1 MNHEY, CDR2 SMNVEV (reference sequence). V lost 5 bases, J lost 2 bases, and 8 bases lay in between. The CDR3 bases are TGTGCCAGCAGTCCCTGGCCCACAGATACGCAGTATTTT. This codes for CASSPWPTDTQYF.

The chain has TRBV4-1 and TRBJ2-7; TRBD2 is a possible D gene (6 bases). This CDR3 spans 14 amino acids. Trimming left V 1 base short and J 3 bases short, with 10 bases between. Germline V lookup: CDR1 MGHRA, CDR2 YSYEKL. CDR3 sequence: CASSQGEEGYEQYF. CDR3 in DNA: TGCGCCAGCAGCCAAGGGGAGGAAGGCTACGAGCAGTACTTC.

Only one count was recorded for this clonotype. A read error is possible here, since a much larger clone lies one base away. The V call is TRBV5-1, the J call TRBJ1-1, with D hard to call. The CDR3 loop spans 15 amino acids. CDR1 and CDR2 from the germline V gene are SGHRS and YFSETQ. The V end was cut by 4 bases, the J end by 3 bases, with 16 bases between. This CDR3 is CASSPNLEVDTEAFF. DNA for the CDR3: TGCGCCAGCAGCCCCAACCTAGAAGTGGACACTGAAGCTTTCTTT.

The chain links TRBV6-5 to TRBJ2-2, with 11 nucleotides matching TRBD2. Germline loops: CDR1 MNHEY, CDR2 SVGAGI. The length of the CDR3 is 17 residues. V gave up 4 bases and J gave up 2 bases; unmatched junction bases: 6. The CDR3 loop is CASSLGGLADNTGELFF. CDR3 DNA: TGTGCCAGCAGTTTGGGGGGACTAGCGGATAACACCGGGGAGCTGTTTTTT.

This clonotype was counted between two and nine times. The rearrangement joins TRBV30 to TRBJ1-1, with 8 positions matching TRBD1. J lost 4 bases, V lost 0 bases, and 4 bases had no gene match. The CDR3 extends over 14 amino acids. Germline V gene data show CDR1 as GTSNPN and CDR2 as SVGIG (reference sequence). CDR3 sequence (DNA): TGTGCCTGGAGTGTAGTTACAGGGGGCACTGAAGCTTTCTTT. Encoded protein: CAWSVVTGGTEAFF.

Only a few counts were recorded for this clonotype. This rearrangement joins TRBV4-2 to TRBJ2-7; D unclear. The V end was cut by 0 bases, the J end by 9 bases, with 21 bases between. The CDR3 extends over 16 amino acids. Germline assignment: CDR1 LGHNA and CDR2 YNFKEQ. The CDR3 sequence is CASSQDDRIDPLGQYF. The CDR3 region has the DNA TGTGCCAGCAGCCAAGATGATAGGATCGACCCGCTAGGGCAGTACTTC.

The chain recombines TRBV7-9 with TRBJ2-2; D unclear. CDR1 is SEHNR, CDR2 FQNEAQ, per germline (reference sequence). The CDR3 length is 13 residues. Trimming removed 8 bases from V and 0 bases from J, with 7 bases in between. The CDR3 region has the DNA TGTGCCAGCCCACGAACGAACACCGGGGAGCTGTTTTTT. It encodes CASPRTNTGELFF.

At least ten counts were recorded for this clonotype. J is TRBJ2-2 and V is TRBV6-1; D not certain. V was clipped by 9 bases and J by 0 bases, with 8 bases between them. From germline, CDR1 is MNHNS and CDR2 SASEGT. The CDR3 covers 13 residues. The CDR3 sequence is CASRTTNTGELFF. The CDR3 nucleotides read TGTGCCAGTAGAACCACGAACACCGGGGAGCTGTTTTTT.

This clonotype was seen repeatedly, ten times or more. V gene TRBV20-1 combines with J gene TRBJ1-1, with D perhaps TRBD1 (6 bases). The CDR3 runs to 14 residues. The V gene's germline CDR1 is DFQATT and CDR2 SNEGSKA (reference sequence). Trimming left V 0 bases short and J 3 bases short, with 11 bases between. CDR3 residues: CSAREGATDTEAFF. CDR3 sequence (DNA): TGCAGTGCTAGAGAGGGGGCGACGGACACTGAAGCTTTCTTT.

This clonotype was picked up one time. Just one base apart from a much larger clone, this may be a read error. The chain employs TRBV6-2 or TRBV6-3 and TRBJ2-7, with TRBD2 matching 10 bases. The germline V gene encodes CDR1 MNHEY and CDR2 SVGEGT. Unmatched junction bases numbered 6, after V lost 5 bases and J lost 2 bases. The CDR3 consists of 15 residues. The CDR3 loop is CASSKAGGRAYEQYF. For the CDR3, the DNA is TGTGCCAGCAGTAAAGCGGGGGGGAGGGCCTACGAGCAGTACTTC.

The V call is TRBV6-1, the J call TRBJ2-5; 12 nucleotides match TRBD1. CDR3 length: 15 amino acids. Unmatched junction bases numbered 8, after V lost 7 bases and J lost 5 bases. Germline V gene data show CDR1 as MNHNS and CDR2 as SASEGT. CDR3: CASKTGTGGWETQYF. The CDR3 nucleotides read TGTGCCAGCAAAACCGGGACAGGGGGCTGGGAGACCCAGTACTTC.

This clonotype was counted many times. The rearrangement uses TRBV5-1 and TRBJ1-2, with TRBD1 as a possible D gene (5 bases). Germline V gene sequence: CDR1 SGHRS, CDR2 YFSETQ. V was trimmed by 1 base and J by 6 bases, leaving 10 bases between them. This CDR3 comprises 13 residues. CDR3 nucleotides: TGCGCCAGCAGCTTGACGGGGCGCGATGGCTACACCTTC. It translates to CASSLTGRDGYTF.

This clonotype has at least ten counts. The chain employs TRBV6-1 and TRBJ2-5; 8 nucleotides match TRBD1. The J segment lost 1 base and the V segment lost 10 bases, leaving 8 bases of the junction unmatched. The germline CDR1 and CDR2 sequences are MNHNS and SASEGT. The CDR3 covers 14 residues. CDR3 sequence reads: CATVGTGLQETQYF. DNA of the CDR3: TGTGCCACTGTAGGGACAGGTCTCCAAGAGACCCAGTACTTC.